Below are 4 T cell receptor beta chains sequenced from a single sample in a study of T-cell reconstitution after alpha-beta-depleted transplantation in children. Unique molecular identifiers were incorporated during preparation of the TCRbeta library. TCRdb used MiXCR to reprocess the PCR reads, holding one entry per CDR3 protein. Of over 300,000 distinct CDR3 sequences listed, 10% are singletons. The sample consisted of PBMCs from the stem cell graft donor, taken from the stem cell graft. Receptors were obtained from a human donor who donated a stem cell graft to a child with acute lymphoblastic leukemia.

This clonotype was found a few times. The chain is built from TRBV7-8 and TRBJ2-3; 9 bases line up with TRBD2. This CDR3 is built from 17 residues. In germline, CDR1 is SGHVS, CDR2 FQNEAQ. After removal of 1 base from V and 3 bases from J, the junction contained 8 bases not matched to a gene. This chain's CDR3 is CASSLELAGVWTDTQYF. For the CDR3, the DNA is TGTGCCAGCAGCTTAGAGTTAGCGGGAGTTTGGACAGATACGCAGTATTTT.

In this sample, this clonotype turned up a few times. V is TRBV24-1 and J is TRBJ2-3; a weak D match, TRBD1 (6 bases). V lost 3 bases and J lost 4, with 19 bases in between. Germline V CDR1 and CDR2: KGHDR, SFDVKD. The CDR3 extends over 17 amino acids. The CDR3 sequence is CATSDPRGATGADTQYF. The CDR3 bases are TGTGCCACCAGTGATCCCAGGGGCGCGACCGGGGCAGATACGCAGTATTTT.

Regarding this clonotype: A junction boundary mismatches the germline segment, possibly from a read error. The CDR3 spells CASSLEARKNSQYF. The CDR3, as DNA: TGTGCCAGCAGCTTAGAAGCTCGCAAAAACAGTCAGTACTTC. The chain links TRBV7-2 to TRBJ2-4; D not certain. Looked up from germline, CDR1 is SGHTA and CDR2 is FQGNSA. This CDR3 comprises 14 residues. Full variable domain (rest looked up from reference TRBV7-2 and TRBJ2-4): GAGVSQSPSNKVTEKGKDVELRCDPISGHTALYWYRQSLGQGLEFLIYFQGNSAPDKSGLPSDRFSAERTGGSVSTLTIQRTQQEDSAVYLCASSLEARKNSQYFGAGTRLSVL.

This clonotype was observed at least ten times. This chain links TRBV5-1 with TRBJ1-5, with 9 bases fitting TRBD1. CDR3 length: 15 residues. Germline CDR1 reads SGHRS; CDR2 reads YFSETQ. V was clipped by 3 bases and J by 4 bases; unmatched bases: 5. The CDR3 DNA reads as TGCGCCAGCAGCTCGGGACAGGGCGGTAATCAGCCCCAGCATTTT. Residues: CASSSGQGGNQPQHF.